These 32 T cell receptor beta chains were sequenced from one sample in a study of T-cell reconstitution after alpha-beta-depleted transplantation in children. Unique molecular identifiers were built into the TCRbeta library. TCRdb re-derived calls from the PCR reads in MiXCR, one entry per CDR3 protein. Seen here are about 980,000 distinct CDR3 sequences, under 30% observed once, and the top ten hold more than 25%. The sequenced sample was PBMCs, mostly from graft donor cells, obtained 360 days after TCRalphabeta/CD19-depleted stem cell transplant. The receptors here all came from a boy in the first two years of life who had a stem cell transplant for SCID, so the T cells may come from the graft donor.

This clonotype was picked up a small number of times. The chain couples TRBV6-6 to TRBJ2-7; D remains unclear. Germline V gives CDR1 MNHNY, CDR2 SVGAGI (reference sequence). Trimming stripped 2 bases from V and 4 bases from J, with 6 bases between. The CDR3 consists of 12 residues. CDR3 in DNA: TGTGCCAGCAGTTACGCGGCTTACGAGCAGTACTTC. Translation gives CASSYAAYEQYF.

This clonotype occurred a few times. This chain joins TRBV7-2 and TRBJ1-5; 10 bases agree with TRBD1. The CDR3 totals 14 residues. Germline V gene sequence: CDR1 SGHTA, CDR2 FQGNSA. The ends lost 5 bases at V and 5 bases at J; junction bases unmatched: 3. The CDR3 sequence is CASSKDRGDQPQHF. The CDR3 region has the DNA TGTGCCAGCAGCAAGGACAGGGGGGATCAGCCCCAGCATTTT.

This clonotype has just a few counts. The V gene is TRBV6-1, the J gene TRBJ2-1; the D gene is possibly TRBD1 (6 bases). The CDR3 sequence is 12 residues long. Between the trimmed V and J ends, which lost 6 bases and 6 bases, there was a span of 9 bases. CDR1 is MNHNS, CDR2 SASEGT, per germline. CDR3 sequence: CASSRTANEQFF. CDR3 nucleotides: TGTGCCAGCAGCAGGACAGCCAATGAGCAGTTCTTC.

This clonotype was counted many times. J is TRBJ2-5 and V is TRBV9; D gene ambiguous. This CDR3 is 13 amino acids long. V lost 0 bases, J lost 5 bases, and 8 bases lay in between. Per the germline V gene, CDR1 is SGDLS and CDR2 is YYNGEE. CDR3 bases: TGTGCCAGCAGCGTAGAACAGACGGAGACCCAGTACTTC. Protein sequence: CASSVEQTETQYF.

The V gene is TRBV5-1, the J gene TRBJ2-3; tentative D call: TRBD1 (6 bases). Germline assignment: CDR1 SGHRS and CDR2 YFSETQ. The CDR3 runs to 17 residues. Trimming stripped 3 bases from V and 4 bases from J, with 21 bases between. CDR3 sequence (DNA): TGCGCCAGCAGCTCTGGGGTGGCAGGGGAAGGAGCAGATACGCAGTATTTT. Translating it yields CASSSGVAGEGADTQYF.

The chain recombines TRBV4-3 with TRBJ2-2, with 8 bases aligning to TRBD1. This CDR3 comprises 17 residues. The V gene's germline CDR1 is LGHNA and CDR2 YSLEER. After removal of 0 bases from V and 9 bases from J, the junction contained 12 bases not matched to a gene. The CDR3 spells CASSQEPQGAMRRELFF. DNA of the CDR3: TGCGCCAGCAGCCAAGAACCCCAGGGGGCTATGAGGCGGGAGCTGTTTTTT.

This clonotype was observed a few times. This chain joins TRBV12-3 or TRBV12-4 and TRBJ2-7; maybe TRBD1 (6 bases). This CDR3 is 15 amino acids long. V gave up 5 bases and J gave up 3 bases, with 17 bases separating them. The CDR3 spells CASSVNRVWGYEQYF. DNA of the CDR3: TGTGCCAGCAGTGTGAACAGGGTTTGGGGCTACGAGCAGTACTTC.

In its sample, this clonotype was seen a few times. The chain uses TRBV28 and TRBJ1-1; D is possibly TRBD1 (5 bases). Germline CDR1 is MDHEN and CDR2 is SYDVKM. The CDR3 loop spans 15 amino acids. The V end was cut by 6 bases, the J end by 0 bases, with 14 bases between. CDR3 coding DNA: TGTGCCAGCAGGGACACCCTCGGACTGAACACTGAAGCTTTCTTT. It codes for CASRDTLGLNTEAFF.

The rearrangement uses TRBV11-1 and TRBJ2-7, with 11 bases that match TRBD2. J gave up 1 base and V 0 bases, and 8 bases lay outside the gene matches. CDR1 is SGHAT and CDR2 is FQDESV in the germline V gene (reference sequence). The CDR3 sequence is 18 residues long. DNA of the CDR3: TGTGCCAGCAGCTTAGCTGGTAGCGGGGGGGCCAGGTCCTACGAGCAGTACTTC. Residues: CASSLAGSGGARSYEQYF. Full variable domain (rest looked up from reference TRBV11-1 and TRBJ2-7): EAEVAQSPRYKITEKSQAVAFWCDPISGHATLYWYRQILGQGPELLVQFQDESVVDDSQLPKDRFSAERLKGVDSTLKIQPAELGDSAMYLCASSLAGSGGARSYEQYFGPGTRLTVT.

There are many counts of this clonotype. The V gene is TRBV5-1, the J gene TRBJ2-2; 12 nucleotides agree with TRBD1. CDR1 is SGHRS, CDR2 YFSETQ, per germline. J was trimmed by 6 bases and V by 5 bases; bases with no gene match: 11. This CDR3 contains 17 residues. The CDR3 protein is CASRERTGTGGPGELFF. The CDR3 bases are TGCGCCAGCAGGGAGCGTACCGGGACAGGGGGCCCCGGGGAGCTGTTTTTT. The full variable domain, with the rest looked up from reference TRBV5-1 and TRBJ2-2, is KAGVTQTPRYLIKTRGQQVTLSCSPISGHRSVSWYQQTPGQGLQFLFEYFSETQRNKGNFPGRFSGRQFSNSRSEMNVSTLELGDSALYLCASRERTGTGGPGELFFGEGSRLTVL.

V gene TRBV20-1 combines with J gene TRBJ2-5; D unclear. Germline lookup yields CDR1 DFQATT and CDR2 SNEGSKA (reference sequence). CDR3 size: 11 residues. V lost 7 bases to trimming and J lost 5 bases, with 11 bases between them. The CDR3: CSGELMETQYF. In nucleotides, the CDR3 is TGCAGTGGCGAGCTGATGGAGACCCAGTACTTC.

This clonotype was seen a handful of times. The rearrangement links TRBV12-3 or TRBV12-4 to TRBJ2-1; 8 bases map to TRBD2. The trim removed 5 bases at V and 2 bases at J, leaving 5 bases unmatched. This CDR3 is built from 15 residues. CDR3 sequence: CASSPQGLAYNEQFF. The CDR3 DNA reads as TGTGCCAGCAGTCCGCAGGGACTAGCCTACAATGAGCAGTTCTTC.

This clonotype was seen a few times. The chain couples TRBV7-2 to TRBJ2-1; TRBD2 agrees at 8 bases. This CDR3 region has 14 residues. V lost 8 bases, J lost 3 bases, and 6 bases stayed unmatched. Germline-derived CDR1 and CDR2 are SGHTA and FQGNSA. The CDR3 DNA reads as TGTGCCAGCGAGACGGGGGGGAACTACAATGAGCAGTTCTTC. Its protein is CASETGGNYNEQFF.

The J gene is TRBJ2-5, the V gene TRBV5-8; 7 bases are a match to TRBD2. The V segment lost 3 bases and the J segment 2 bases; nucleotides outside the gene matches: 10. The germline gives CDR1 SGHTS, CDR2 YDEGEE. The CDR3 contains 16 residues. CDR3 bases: TGTGCCAGCAGCTCCCTCACTGGGGGGGGGCAAGAGACCCAGTACTTC. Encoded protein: CASSSLTGGGQETQYF.

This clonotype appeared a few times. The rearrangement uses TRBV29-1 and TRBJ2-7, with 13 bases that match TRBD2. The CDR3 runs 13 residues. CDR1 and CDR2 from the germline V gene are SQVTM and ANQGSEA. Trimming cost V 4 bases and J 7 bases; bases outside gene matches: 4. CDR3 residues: CSVGGLAGREQYF. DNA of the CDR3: TGCAGCGTTGGGGGACTAGCGGGGCGGGAGCAGTACTTC.

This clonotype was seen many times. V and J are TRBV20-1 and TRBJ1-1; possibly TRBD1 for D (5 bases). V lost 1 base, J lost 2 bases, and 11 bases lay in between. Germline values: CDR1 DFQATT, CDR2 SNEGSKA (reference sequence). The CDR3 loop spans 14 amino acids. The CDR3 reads CSARGGGGNTEAFF. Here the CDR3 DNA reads TGCAGTGCTAGAGGGGGTGGGGGAAACACTGAAGCTTTCTTT.

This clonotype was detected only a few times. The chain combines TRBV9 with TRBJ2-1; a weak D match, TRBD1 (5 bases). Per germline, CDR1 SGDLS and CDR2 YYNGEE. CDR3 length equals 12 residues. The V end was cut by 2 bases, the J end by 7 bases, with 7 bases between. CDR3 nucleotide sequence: TGTGCCAGCAGCGTTCCAGGGAATGAGCAGTTCTTC. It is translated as CASSVPGNEQFF.

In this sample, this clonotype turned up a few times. CDR3 amino acids: CASSLVSELNQPQHF. The CDR3 nucleotides are TGTGCCAGCAGCTTGGTGTCAGAACTCAATCAGCCCCAGCATTTT. V usage is TRBV5-5 and J usage is TRBJ1-5, with unresolved D. The ends were cut back, 0 bases at V and 3 bases at J, with 10 bases in the middle. In germline, CDR1 is SGHKS, CDR2 YYEKEE (reference sequence). There are 15 residues in the CDR3.

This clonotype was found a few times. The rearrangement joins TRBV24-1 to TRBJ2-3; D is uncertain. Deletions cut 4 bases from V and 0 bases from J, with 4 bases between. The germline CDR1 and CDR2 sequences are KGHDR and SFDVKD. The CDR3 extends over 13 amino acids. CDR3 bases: TGTGCCACCAGTGACTACAGCACAGATACGCAGTATTTT. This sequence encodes CATSDYSTDTQYF.

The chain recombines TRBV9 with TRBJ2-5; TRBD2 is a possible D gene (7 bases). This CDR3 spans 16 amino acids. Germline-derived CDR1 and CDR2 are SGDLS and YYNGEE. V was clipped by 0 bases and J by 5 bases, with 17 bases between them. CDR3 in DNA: TGTGCCAGCAGCGTAGCCCGGGGGGCGAGGGGGGAGACCCAGTACTTC. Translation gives CASSVARGARGETQYF.

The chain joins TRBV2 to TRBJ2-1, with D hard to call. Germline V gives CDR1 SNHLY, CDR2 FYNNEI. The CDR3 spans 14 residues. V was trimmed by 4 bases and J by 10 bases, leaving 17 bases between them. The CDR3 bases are TGTGCCAGCAGTGGTTGGTCCGCCGATGCCGAGCAGTTCTTC. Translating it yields CASSGWSADAEQFF.

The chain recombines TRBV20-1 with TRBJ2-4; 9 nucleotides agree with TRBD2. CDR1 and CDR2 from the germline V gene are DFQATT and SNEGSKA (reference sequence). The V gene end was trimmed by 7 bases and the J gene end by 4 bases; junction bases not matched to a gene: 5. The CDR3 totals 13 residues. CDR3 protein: CSGVAGGKNIQYF. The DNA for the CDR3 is TGCAGTGGGGTGGCGGGGGGGAAAAACATTCAGTACTTC.

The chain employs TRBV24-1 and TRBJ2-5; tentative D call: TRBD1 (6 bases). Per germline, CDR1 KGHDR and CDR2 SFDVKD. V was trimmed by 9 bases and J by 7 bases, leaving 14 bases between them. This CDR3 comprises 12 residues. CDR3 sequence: CATARDTGTQYF. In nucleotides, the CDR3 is TGTGCCACCGCCAGGGACACCGGGACCCAGTACTTC.

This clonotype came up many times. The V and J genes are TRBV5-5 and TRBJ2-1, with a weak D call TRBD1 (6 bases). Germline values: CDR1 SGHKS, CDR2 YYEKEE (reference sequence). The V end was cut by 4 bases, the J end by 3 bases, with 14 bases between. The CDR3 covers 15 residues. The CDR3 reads CASSQDSVDYNEQFF. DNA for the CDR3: TGTGCCAGCAGCCAGGACAGTGTTGACTACAATGAGCAGTTCTTC.

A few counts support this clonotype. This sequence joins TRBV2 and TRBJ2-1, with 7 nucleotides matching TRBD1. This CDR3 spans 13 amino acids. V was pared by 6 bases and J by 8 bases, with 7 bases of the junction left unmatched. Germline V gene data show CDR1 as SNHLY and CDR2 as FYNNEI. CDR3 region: CASRKDRAYEQFF. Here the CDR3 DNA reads TGTGCCAGCAGAAAAGACAGGGCCTATGAGCAGTTCTTC.

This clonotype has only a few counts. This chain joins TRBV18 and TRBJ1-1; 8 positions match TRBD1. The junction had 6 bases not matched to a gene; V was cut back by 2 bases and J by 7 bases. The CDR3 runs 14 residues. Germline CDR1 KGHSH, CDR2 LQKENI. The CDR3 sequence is CASSPGTGSIEAFF. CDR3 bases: TGTGCCAGCTCACCAGGGACAGGCTCGATTGAAGCTTTCTTT.

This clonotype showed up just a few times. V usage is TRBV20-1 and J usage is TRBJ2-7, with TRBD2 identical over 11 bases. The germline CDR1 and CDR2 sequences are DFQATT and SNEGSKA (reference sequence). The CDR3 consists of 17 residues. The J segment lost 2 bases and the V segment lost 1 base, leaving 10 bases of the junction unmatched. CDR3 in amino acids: CSARVVLAGDRPYEQYF. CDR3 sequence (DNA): TGCAGTGCTAGAGTTGTACTAGCGGGGGACCGGCCCTACGAGCAGTACTTC.

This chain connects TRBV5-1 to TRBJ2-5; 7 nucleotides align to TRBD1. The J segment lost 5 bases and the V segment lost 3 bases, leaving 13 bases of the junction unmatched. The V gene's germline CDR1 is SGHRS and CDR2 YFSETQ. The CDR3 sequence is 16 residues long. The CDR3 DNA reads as TGCGCCAGCAGCTCGCTGTTAACAGGGGAATGGGAGACCCAGTACTTC. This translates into CASSSLLTGEWETQYF.

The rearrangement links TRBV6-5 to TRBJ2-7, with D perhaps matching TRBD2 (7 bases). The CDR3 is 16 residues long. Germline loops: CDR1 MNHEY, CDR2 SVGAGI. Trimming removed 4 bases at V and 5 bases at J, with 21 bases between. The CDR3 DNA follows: TGTGCCAGCAGTTGGGGGGGCGCGGCCTCTGATAACGAGCAGTACTTC. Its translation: CASSWGGAASDNEQYF.

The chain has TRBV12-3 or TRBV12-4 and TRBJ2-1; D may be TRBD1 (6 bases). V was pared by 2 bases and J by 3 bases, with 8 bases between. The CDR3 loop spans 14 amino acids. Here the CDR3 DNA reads TGTGCCAGCAGTTTACAGACAGGCTACAATGAGCAGTTCTTC. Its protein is CASSLQTGYNEQFF.

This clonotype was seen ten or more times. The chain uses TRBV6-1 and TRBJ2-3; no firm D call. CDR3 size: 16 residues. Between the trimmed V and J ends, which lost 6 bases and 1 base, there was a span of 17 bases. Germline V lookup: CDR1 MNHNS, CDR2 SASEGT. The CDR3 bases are TGTGCCAGCAGCCATTCGCTCGGGTCCGGCACAGATACGCAGTATTTT. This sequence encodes CASSHSLGSGTDTQYF.

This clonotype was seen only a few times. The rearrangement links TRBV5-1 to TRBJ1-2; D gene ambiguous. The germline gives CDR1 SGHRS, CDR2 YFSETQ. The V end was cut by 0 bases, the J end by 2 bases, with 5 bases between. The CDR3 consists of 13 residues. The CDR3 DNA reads TGCGCCAGCAGCTTGGAGGAGAACTATGGCTACACCTTC. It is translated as CASSLEENYGYTF. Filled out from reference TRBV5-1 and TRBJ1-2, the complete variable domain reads KAGVTQTPRYLIKTRGQQVTLSCSPISGHRSVSWYQQTPGQGLQFLFEYFSETQRNKGNFPGRFSGRQFSNSRSEMNVSTLELGDSALYLCASSLEENYGYTFGSGTRLTVV.